This TCR beta chain was sequenced in a study of shared clonotypes between healthy human individuals. A note on this clone: Its specificity is unknown.

It was at deep level that the assay was run. Here immunoSEQ multiplex PCR was the method, and the copy in TCRdb shows in-frame clones only, minus some. The sample yields over a million clones, 75% to 80% seen once. Study-wide results and caveats: Non-shared clonotypes displayed generation probabilities falling below those of clonotypes present in all four donors. For sorted subsets, rarefaction showed incomplete sequencing despite large depth.

The CDR3 contains 13 residues. V was shortened by 6 bases and J by 6 bases, with 14 bases between the two germline ends. CDR1 is MNHEY and CDR2 is SVGAGI in the germline V gene. V usage is TRBV6-5 and J usage is TRBJ1-2, with a possible D match to TRBD1 (6 bases). Sequenced sample: memory CD4+ T cells from PBMCs. Noted subset: CD45RA-negative fraction. This receptor was obtained from a man aged 18 to 29 in good health. Some clones in this sample may be carry-over from other donors' samples. The CDR3 region is CASSYGGGNGYTF. DNA for the CDR3: TGTGCCAGCAGCTACGGAGGGGGGAATGGCTACACCTTC.